These T cell receptor beta chains were read from a single sample in a study of siplizumab effects on memory and regulatory T cells. Sequencing was performed with immunoSEQ multiplex PCR; in TCRdb, only in-frame clones are kept and a portion is missing. The table shows tens of thousands of clones, with 87% occurring only once. The sequencing input was Tregs sorted from blood. The receptor source for this set is a human donor in good health. Both conserved end residues are part of each CDR3. Fields, in order: V gene, clone size, D gene, J gene, CDR3 DNA, CDR3 protein. A D gene is named only where the DNA matches it firmly. The listing skips clone size in some rows; elsewhere it reads once, few, many or a size class.

V gene: TRBV5-6; clone size: once; D gene: -; J gene: TRBJ1-2; CDR3 DNA: TGTGCCAGCAGCTCTACCGGTCCGGGGATTAACTATGGCTACACCTTC; CDR3 protein: CASSSTGPGINYGYTF
V gene: TRBV30; clone size: -; D gene: -; J gene: TRBJ1-2; CDR3 DNA: TGTGCCTGGGTCCGGGGGGGCCGCTATGGCTACACCTTC; CDR3 protein: CAWVRGGRYGYTF
V gene: TRBV19; clone size: -; D gene: -; J gene: TRBJ1-6; CDR3 DNA: TGTGCCGCAAAGGGGGGGAGTTCCTATAATTCACCCCTCCACTTT; CDR3 protein: CAAKGGSSYNSPLHF
V gene: TRBV2; clone size: -; D gene: TRBD1; J gene: TRBJ1-5; CDR3 DNA: TGTGCCAGCAGGGAACAGGGGGCTGGCAATCAGCCCCAGCATTTT; CDR3 protein: CASREQGAGNQPQHF
V gene: TRBV30; clone size: -; D gene: TRBD2; J gene: TRBJ2-1; CDR3 DNA: TGTGCCTGCCGCCTAGCGGGGGCCCTCAATGAGCAGTTCTTC; CDR3 protein: CACRLAGALNEQFF
V gene: TRBV4-1; clone size: -; D gene: -; J gene: TRBJ1-2; CDR3 DNA: TGCGCCAGCAGCCAAGGAGATCGGACAGTATATGGCTACACCTTC; CDR3 protein: CASSQGDRTVYGYTF
V gene: TRBV18; clone size: -; D gene: -; J gene: TRBJ2-1; CDR3 DNA: TGTGCCAGCTCACCAGTCCAGGGGAGGTCGGGTGAGCAGTTCTTC; CDR3 protein: CASSPVQGRSGEQFF
V gene: TRBV4-2; clone size: -; D gene: -; J gene: TRBJ1-1; CDR3 DNA: TGTGCCAGCAGCCCGGTTGGTGCAGGCTTCATGAACACTGAAGCTTTCTTT; CDR3 protein: CASSPVGAGFMNTEAFF
V gene: TRBV7-9; clone size: -; D gene: -; J gene: TRBJ2-6; CDR3 DNA: TGTGCCAGCAGCAGCCTCCCCGGGGCCAACGTCCTGACTTTC; CDR3 protein: CASSSLPGANVLTF
V gene: TRBV6-5; clone size: -; D gene: -; J gene: TRBJ2-1; CDR3 DNA: TGTGCCAGTGGGGGGGCGACCTACAATGAGCAGTTCTTC; CDR3 protein: CASGGATYNEQFF